The 5 T cell receptor beta chains below come from one sample, sequenced in a study of T cell repertoires in cytomegalovirus infection. TCRdb re-analysed the reads in MiXCR, keeping a single row per CDR3 protein. The table has 830,000 or so distinct CDR3 sequences, approximately 32% seen once. These receptors have no identified antigens. Sequences were derived from cultured CD8+ T cells from PBMCs, sampled from culture after CMV antigen stimulation. These TCRs come from a human donor in good health (CMV status not recorded). Some clones in this sample may be carry-over from other donors' samples.

Notes on this clonotype: Being one base from a much bigger clone, this may be a read error. The J gene is TRBJ2-1, the V gene TRBV7-8; D unresolved. CDR3 size: 16 residues. The germline CDR1 and CDR2 sequences are SGHVS and FQNEAQ. CDR3: CASKIGSGGSYNVQFF. The CDR3 nucleotides read TGTGCCAGCAAAATAGGAAGTGGTGGGTCCTACAATGTGCAGTTCTTC.

This clonotype was seen repeatedly, ten times or more. CDR3 in amino acids: CASSTGDRGLANYGYTF. As DNA, the CDR3 is TGTGCCAGCAGCACCGGGGACAGGGGGTTAGCTAACTATGGCTACACCTTC. This sequence joins TRBV28 and TRBJ1-2; 11 bases map to TRBD1. The junction had 9 bases not matched to a gene; V was cut back by 6 bases and J by 0 bases. CDR1 MDHEN and CDR2 SYDVKM come from the germline V gene. CDR3 length: 17 residues.

The rearrangement uses TRBV9 and TRBJ1-1, with a weak D call TRBD1 (5 bases). CDR1 is SGDLS, CDR2 YYNGEE, per germline. This CDR3 region has 11 residues. Deletions cut 7 bases from V and 5 bases from J, with 9 bases between. Written as DNA, the CDR3 is TGTGCCAGCGGGGGTCTTACTGAAGCTTTCTTT. Amino acid sequence: CASGGLTEAFF.

This sequence joins TRBV6-1 and TRBJ2-3; D gene uncertain. The CDR3 has 15 amino acids. Germline CDR1 is MNHNS and CDR2 is SASEGT. V was pared by 1 base and J by 2 bases, with 10 bases between. CDR3 protein: CASSEGLRSTDTQYF. CDR3 DNA sequence: TGTGCCAGCAGTGAAGGGCTGCGATCCACAGATACGCAGTATTTT.

As concerns this clonotype: Possible read error: a much larger clone is one base away. The V gene is TRBV20-1, the J gene TRBJ2-5; D is ambiguous. CDR3 length: 12 residues. With 6 bases removed from V and 2 bases from J, the gap between germline ends came to 10 bases. Germline-derived CDR1 and CDR2 are DFQATT and SNEGSKA (reference sequence). The CDR3 protein is CSAWPTQETQYF. The CDR3 nucleotides read TGCAGTGCCTGGCCCACACAAGAGACCCAGTACTTC.